This TCR beta chain was identified during a study of blood T cell repertoires in COVID-19. The length of the CDR3 is 18 residues. CDR1 SEHNR and CDR2 FQNEAQ come from the germline V gene (reference sequence). V was clipped by 5 bases and J by 6 bases, with 28 bases between them. Study processing details: Scientists estimated how many nucleated cells there were by amplifying reference gene primers. Sequenced by immunoSEQ multiplex PCR; TCRdb stores in-frame clones only, minus some. That table supplies the V and J calls and clone size; D and trimming were determined from the DNA. The table lists 360,000 or so clones, almost 90% of them singletons.

Sample: peripheral blood. The sequence was obtained from a man aged 18 to 29 with active or convalescent COVID-19. The chain has TRBV7-9 and TRBJ1-2, with D perhaps matching TRBD1 (6 bases). This CDR3 is CASSQSTQGHYGPHGYTF. CDR3 bases: TGTGCCAGCAGCCAATCAACCCAGGGACATTACGGTCCACATGGCTACACCTTC.